This TCR beta chain was documented in a study of T cell repertoires in cytomegalovirus infection. About the research overall: Selected CMV epitopes included recently identified HLA-C-restricted ones as well as well-studied HLA-B-restricted ones. Indications came from public TCR beta signatures; they pointed to CMV infection and to a matching HLA type. Findings and limits, study-wide: It was HLA-C-restricted CMV-specific TCR beta clonotypes that dominated the response ex vivo. CMV carriers having the relevant HLA were flagged by cumulative public TCR beta family frequency.

This clonotype appeared many times. Antigen unknown. TCRdb reprocessed the reads with MiXCR, giving one entry per CDR3 protein. The sample consists of around 340,000 distinct CDR3 sequences, almost 30% of them appearing once. V lost 0 bases and J lost 7, with 12 bases in between. The CDR3 runs to 15 residues. Germline V gene lookup returns CDR1 SGHTA and CDR2 FQGNSA. Sequencing used cultured PBMCs, obtained from culture after CMV antigen stimulation. This chain links TRBV7-2 with TRBJ2-2, with a possible D match to TRBD1 (6 bases). The clonotype comes from a human donor in good health (CMV status not recorded). Some clones in this sample may be carry-over from other donors' samples. The CDR3 here is CASSLAQGTGGELFF. The CDR3 DNA follows: TGTGCCAGCAGCTTAGCACAGGGCACCGGCGGGGAGCTGTTTTTT. The full variable domain, rest sourced from reference TRBV7-2 and TRBJ2-2, is GAGVSQSPSNKVTEKGKDVELRCDPISGHTALYWYRQSLGQGLEFLIYFQGNSAPDKSGLPSDRFSAERTGGSVSTLTIQRTQQEDSAVYLCASSLAQGTGGELFFGEGSRLTVL.